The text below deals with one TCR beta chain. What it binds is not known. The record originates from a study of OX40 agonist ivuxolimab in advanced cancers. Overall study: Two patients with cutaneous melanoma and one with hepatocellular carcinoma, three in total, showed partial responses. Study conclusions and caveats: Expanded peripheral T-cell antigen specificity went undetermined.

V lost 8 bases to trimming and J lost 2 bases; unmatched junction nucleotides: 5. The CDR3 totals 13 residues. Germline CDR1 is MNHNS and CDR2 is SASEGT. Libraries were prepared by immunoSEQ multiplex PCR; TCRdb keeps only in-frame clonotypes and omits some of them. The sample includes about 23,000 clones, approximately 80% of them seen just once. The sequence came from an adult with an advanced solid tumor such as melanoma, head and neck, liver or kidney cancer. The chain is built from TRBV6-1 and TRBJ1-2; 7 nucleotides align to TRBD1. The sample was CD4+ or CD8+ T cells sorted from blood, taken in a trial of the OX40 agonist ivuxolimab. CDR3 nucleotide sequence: TGTGCCAGCCAGGGACAGCCAAACTATGGCTACACCTTC. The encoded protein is CASQGQPNYGYTF.